The 3 T cell receptor beta chains presented below share a single source sample, sequenced in a study of blood T cell repertoires in COVID-19. The data were produced by immunoSEQ multiplex PCR, yet TCRdb's version contains in-frame clones alone and is incomplete. This sample carries 30,000 to 40,000 clones, about 91% of them seen once, and the ten largest clones take less than 5.5%. Specimen: peripheral blood. The source of these receptors is a woman in her seventies with active COVID-19.

The chain couples TRBV5-6 to TRBJ1-6; 7 nucleotides align to TRBD1. With 2 bases clipped from V and 7 bases from J, the junction kept 3 bases outside the gene matches. CDR3 length equals 14 residues. Per germline, CDR1 SGHDT and CDR2 YYEEEE. CDR3 sequence (DNA): TGTGCCAGCAGCTTCCGGGACAGAAATTCACCCCTCCACTTT. Translating gives CASSFRDRNSPLHF.

The CDR3 is CASSKGVQPQHF. The CDR3 DNA reads as TGTGCCAGCAGTAAAGGGGTCCAGCCCCAGCATTTT. V gene TRBV12-3 or TRBV12-4 combines with J gene TRBJ1-5; tentatively, D is TRBD1 (5 bases). The germline V and J ends were trimmed by 5 bases and 7 bases, with 9 bases remaining between them. CDR3 length: 12 amino acids.

The CDR3 DNA sequence: TGTGCCACCAGTGAACCTAGGGACAGGCCAGATACGCAGTATTTT. Translated, it gives CATSEPRDRPDTQYF. This rearrangement joins TRBV24-1 to TRBJ2-3, with 8 nucleotides matching TRBD1. The V gene end was trimmed by 4 bases and the J gene end by 4 bases; junction bases not matched to a gene: 6. This CDR3 has 15 residues. The germline V gene encodes CDR1 KGHDR and CDR2 SFDVKD.